The sequence of this T cell receptor (beta chain) was determined in a study of T-cell memory formation after mild COVID-19 (dated by TCRdb to 2020 to 2023). Study-wide context: Most TCR sequence clusters were specific to one of the two donors. In a couple of donors, T-cell clones that expanded and contracted after mild COVID-19 were followed by sequencing TCRalpha and TCRbeta repertoires longitudinally. The cohort was made up of two young adult volunteers, one female and one male, who were previously healthy. Findings and caveats that apply to the study as a whole: Only a couple of mild cases were covered by the study, and larger cohorts that include severe cases with pre-infection samples were considered necessary. Balanced CD4/CD8 phenotypes were observed for clones contracting from day 15 to 85, whereas a bias towards CD4+ was observed for a second wave of clones expanding from day 15 to 37. Contracting CD4+ clones appeared mostly in the CM and EM memory subsets, whereas CD8+ clones were enriched in EMRA. Whether the second-wave clones peaking on day 37 were SARS-CoV-2 specific was not confirmed. The detection of some responding clones in pre-infection memory suggests that pre-existing cross-reactive memory T cells joined the SARS-CoV-2 response.

This clonotype has more than one count but fewer than ten. Its recognized antigen is unknown. No quality values exist for individual bases; no much larger clone is one base distant. The instrument was an Illumina NovaSeq 6000. TCRalpha and TCRbeta cDNA libraries were built by 5'RACE with constant-segment primers, adding sample barcodes and unique molecular identifiers. RNA was extracted from every sample with Trizol reagent. Library amplification was performed in two PCR steps, and a second sample barcode and Illumina TruSeq adapters were introduced in the second step. The libraries were sequenced on an Illumina NovaSeq using 2 x 150 bp paired-end reads. The original methods were these. The reads were demultiplexed and collapsed into UMI-guided consensus sequences using migec v1.2.7. Using mixcr v2.1.11, the UMI consensuses were aligned to TRA and TRB V and J templates and assembled into clonotypes. A clonotype was counted as expanded or contracted only when both edgeR and NoisET called the clonotype significant, with the noise models trained on biological replicates. For edgeR calls, the thresholds were a false discovery rate-adjusted p below 0.01 and a log2 fold-change of 1. PCA with hierarchical clustering of max-normalized trajectories of the 1000 most abundant clonotypes was used as exploratory dynamics analysis. Each responding clone was given a CD4 or CD8 phenotype based on the CD4+ and CD8+ repertoires, which had been sequenced separately. TCRdb passed the public sequencing reads through fastp at Q25 and MiXCR, retaining productive beta sequences. When rows share a CDR3 protein, they turn into one entry using the most common DNA and genes. TCRdb's processing, not the authors', yielded these V and J calls. The sample records about 340,000 distinct CDR3 sequences, 20% to 25% of which are singletons. The top ten hold 21% of the sample.

Trimming at the junction amounts to 6 bases on V and 2 bases on J, and the germline ends lie 13 bases apart. The CDR3 contains 13 residues, cysteine and phenylalanine counted. The read is trimmed to its CDR3 DNA, 39 bases read in frame from base 1. The germline V gene (reference sequence) specifies DFQATT as CDR1 and SNEGSKA as CDR2. PBMCs were isolated by Ficoll-Paque density gradient centrifugation. This sequence uses TRBV20-1 and TRBJ2-5; the D gene is possibly TRBD1 or TRBD2, with 5 bases matching each. Sequencing input: PBMCs or a T cell subset sorted from them (not recorded which). The receptor comes from a man between 18 and 29 years old who had mild COVID-19 (a few samples of this study predate the infection). The sample titles of this study are shuffled in the database, so cell type and time point are left out; the donor was told from shared clones. The base sequence is TGCAGTGCCCGGTGGGGGAGTCAAGAGACCCAGTACTTC. It encodes CSARWGSQETQYF.